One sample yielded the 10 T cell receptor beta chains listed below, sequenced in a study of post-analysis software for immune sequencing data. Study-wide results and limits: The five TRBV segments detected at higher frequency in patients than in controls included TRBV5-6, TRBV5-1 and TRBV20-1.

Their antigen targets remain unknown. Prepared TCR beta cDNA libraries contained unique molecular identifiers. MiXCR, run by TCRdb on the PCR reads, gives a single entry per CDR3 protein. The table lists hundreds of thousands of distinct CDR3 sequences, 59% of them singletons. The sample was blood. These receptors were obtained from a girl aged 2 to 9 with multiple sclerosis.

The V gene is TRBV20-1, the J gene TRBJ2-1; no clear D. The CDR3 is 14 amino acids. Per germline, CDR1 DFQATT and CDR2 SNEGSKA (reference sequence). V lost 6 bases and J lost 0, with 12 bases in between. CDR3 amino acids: CSALWMSSYNEQFF. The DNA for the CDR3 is TGCAGTGCCCTTTGGATGAGCTCCTACAATGAGCAGTTCTTC.

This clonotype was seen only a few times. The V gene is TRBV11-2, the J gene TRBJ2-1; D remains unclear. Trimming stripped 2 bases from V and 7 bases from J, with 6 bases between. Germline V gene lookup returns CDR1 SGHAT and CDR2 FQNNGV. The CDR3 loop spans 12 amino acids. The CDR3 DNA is TGTGCCAGCAGCTTAACTAAAAATGAGCAGTTCTTC. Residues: CASSLTKNEQFF. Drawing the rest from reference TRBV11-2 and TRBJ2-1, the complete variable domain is EAGVAQSPRYKIIEKRQSVAFWCNPISGHATLYWYQQILGQGPKLLIQFQNNGVVDDSQLPKDRFSAERLKGVDSTLKIQPAKLEDSAVYLCASSLTKNEQFFGPGTRLTVL.

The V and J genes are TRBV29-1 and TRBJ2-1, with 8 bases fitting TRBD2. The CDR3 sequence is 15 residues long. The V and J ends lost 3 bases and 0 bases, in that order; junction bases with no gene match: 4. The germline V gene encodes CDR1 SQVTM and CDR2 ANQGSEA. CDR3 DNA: TGCAGCGTTGAGCGGGAGGCCCGCTCCTACAATGAGCAGTTCTTC. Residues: CSVEREARSYNEQFF.

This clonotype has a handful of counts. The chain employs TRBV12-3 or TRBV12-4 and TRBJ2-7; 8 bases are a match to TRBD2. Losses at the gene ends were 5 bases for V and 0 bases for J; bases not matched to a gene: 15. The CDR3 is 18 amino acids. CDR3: CASSPTLLGAGGSYEQYF. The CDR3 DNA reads TGTGCCAGCAGTCCGACCCTCTTAGGGGCGGGAGGCTCCTACGAGCAGTACTTC.

The CDR3 is CASSLETTRAYEQYF. DNA of the CDR3: TGCGCCAGCAGCTTAGAGACTACCCGCGCCTACGAGCAGTACTTC. The J gene is TRBJ2-7, the V gene TRBV5-1; tentative D call: TRBD2 (5 bases). CDR3 length: 15 residues. The V end was cut by 2 bases, the J end by 2 bases, with 14 bases between. Per germline, CDR1 SGHRS and CDR2 YFSETQ.

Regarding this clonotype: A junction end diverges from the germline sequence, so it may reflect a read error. The CDR3 loop is CTSRTTSGSSEQYF. CDR3 DNA sequence: TGCACCAGCAGGACGACTAGCGGGAGTAGCGAGCAGTACTTC. The chain links TRBV5-1 to TRBJ2-7; 12 nucleotides align to TRBD2. The germline V gene encodes CDR1 SGHRS and CDR2 YFSETQ. The CDR3 sequence is 14 residues long.

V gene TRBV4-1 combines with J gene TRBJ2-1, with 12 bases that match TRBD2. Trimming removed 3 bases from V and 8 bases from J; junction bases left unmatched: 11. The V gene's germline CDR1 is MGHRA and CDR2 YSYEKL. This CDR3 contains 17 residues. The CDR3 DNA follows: TGCGCCAGCAGCCACGACCTGACTAGCGGGAGAGAAGATGAGCAGTTCTTC. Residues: CASSHDLTSGREDEQFF.

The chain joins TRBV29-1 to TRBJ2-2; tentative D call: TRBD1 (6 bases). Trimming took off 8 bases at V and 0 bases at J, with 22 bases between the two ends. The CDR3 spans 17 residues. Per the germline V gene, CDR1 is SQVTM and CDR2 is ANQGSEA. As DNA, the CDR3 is TGCAGCTTTTCCTACTTACAGGGCTGGGCGAACACCGGGGAGCTGTTTTTT. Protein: CSFSYLQGWANTGELFF.

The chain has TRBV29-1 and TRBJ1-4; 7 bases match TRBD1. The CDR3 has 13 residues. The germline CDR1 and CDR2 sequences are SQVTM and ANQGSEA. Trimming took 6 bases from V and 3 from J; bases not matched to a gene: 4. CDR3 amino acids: CSVGGTANEKLFF. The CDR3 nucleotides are TGCAGCGTGGGAGGGACAGCTAATGAAAAACTGTTTTTT.

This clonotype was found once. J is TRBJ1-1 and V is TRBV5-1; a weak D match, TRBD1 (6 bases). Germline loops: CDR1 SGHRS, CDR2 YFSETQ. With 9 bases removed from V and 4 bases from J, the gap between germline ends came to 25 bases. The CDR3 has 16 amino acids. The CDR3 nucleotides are TGCGCCACCAAAATCAATCCGGGACATACTCCCACTGAAGCTTTCTTT. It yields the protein CATKINPGHTPTEAFF.